These 3 T cell receptor beta chains came from one sample sequenced in a study of blood T cells in healthy people across ages. A second PCR, run for roughly 7 to 12 cycles, used a sample-barcoded 5' primer plus a J-beta primer mix. TCRdb re-analysed the 5' RACE reads in MiXCR, keeping a single row per CDR3 protein. The sample has some 800,000 distinct CDR3 sequences; around 43% are singletons. Material: blood. These receptors all come from a man between 60 and 75 years old in good health.

V is TRBV18 and J is TRBJ2-7; D gene unclear. The CDR3 length is 11 residues. The V gene's germline CDR1 is KGHSH and CDR2 LQKENI. V was trimmed by 2 bases and J by 5 bases, leaving 4 bases between them. The CDR3 here is CASSPAHEQYF. Written as DNA, the CDR3 is TGTGCCAGCTCACCAGCCCACGAGCAGTACTTC. The variable domain in full, with the rest retrieved from reference TRBV18 and TRBJ2-7, is NAGVMQNPRHLVRRRGQEARLRCSPMKGHSHVYWYRQLPEEGLKFMVYLQKENIIDESGMPKERFSAEFPKEGPSILRIQQVVRGDSAAYFCASSPAHEQYFGPGTRLTVT.

The chain employs TRBV30 and TRBJ2-3; D not certain. This CDR3 has 14 amino acids. Per germline, CDR1 GTSNPN and CDR2 SVGIG (reference sequence). V lost 5 bases to trimming and J lost 0 bases, with 12 bases between them. CDR3 region: CAWQRMSSTDTQYF. The DNA of the CDR3 is TGTGCCTGGCAAAGAATGTCTAGCACAGATACGCAGTATTTT. Drawing the rest from reference TRBV30 and TRBJ2-3, the complete variable domain is SQTIHQWPATLVQPVGSPLSLECTVEGTSNPNLYWYRQAAGRGLQLLFYSVGIGQISSEVPQNLSASRPQDRQFILSSKKLLLSDSGFYLCAWQRMSSTDTQYFGPGTRLTVL.

The chain joins TRBV29-1 to TRBJ2-5; D ambiguous. CDR3 size: 12 residues. Germline values: CDR1 SQVTM, CDR2 ANQGSEA. Trimming took off 1 base at V and 13 bases at J, with 16 bases between the two ends. The CDR3 protein is CSVEANDSEVYF. CDR3 DNA sequence: TGCAGCGTTGAAGCCAATGACTCAGAGGTGTACTTC.